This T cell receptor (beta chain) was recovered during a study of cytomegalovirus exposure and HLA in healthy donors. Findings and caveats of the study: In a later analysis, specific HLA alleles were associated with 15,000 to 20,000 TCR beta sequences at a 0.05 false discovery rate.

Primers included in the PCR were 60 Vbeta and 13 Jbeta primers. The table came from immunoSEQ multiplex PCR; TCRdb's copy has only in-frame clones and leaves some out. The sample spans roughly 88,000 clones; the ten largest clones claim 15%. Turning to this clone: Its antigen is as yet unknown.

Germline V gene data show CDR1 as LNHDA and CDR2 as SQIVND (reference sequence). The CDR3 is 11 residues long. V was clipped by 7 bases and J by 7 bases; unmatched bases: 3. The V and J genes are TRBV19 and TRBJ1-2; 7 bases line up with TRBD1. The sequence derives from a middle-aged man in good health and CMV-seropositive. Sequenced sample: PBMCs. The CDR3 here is CASNRGPGYTF. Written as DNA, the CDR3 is TGTGCCAGTAATAGGGGGCCTGGCTACACCTTC.